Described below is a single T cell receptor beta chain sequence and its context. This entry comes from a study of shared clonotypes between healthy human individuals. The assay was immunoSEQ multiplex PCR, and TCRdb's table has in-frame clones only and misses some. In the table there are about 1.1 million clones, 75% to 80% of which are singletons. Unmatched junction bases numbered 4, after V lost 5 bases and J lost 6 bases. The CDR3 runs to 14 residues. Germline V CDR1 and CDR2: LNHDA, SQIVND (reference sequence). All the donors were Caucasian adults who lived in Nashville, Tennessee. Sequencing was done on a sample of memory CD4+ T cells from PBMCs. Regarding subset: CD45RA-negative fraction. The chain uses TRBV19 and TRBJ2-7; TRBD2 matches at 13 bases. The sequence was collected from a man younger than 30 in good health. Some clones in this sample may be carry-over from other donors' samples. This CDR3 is CASSRTSGGFEQYF. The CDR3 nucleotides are TGTGCCAGTAGTCGGACTAGCGGGGGTTTCGAGCAGTACTTC.